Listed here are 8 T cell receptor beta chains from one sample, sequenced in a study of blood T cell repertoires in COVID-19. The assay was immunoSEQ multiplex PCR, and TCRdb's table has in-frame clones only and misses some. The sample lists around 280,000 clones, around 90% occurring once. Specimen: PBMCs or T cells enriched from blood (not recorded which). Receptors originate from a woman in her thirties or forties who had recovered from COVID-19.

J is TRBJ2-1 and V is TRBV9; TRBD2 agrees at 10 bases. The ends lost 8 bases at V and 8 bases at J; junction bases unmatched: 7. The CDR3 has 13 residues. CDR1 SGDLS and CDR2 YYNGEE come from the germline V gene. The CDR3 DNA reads TGTGCCAGGGGAGCGGGGGGGCCCGATGAGCAGTTCTTC. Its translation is CARGAGGPDEQFF.

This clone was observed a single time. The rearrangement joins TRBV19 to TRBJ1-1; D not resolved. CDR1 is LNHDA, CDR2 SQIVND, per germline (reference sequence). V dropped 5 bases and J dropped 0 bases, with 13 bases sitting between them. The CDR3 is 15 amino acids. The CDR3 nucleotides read TGTGCCAGTAGTCCTGGCCAGATAATGAACACTGAAGCTTTCTTT. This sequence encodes CASSPGQIMNTEAFF. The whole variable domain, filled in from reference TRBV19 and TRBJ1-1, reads DGGITQSPKYLFRKEGQNVTLSCEQNLNHDAMYWYRQDPGQGLRLIYYSQIVNDFQKGDIAEGYSVSREKKESFPLTVTSAQKNPTAFYLCASSPGQIMNTEAFFGQGTRLTVV.

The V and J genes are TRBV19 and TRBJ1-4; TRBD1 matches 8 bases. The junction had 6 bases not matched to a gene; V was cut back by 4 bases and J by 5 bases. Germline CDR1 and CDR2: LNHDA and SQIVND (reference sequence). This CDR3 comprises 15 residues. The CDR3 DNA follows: TGTGCCAGTAGTACTTCAGGGGGCCCGAATGAAAAACTGTTTTTT. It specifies CASSTSGGPNEKLFF.

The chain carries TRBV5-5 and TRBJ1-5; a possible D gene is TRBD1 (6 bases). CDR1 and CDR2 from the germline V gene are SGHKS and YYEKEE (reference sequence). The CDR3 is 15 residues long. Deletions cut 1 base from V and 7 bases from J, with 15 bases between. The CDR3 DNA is TGTGCCAGCAGCTTGCAGGGACAAGGAAACCAGCCCCAGCATTTT. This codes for CASSLQGQGNQPQHF.

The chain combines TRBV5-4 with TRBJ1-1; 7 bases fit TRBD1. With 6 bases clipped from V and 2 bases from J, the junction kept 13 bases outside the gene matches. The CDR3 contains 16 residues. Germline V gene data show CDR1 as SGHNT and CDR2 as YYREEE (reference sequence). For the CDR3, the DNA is TGTGCCAGCAAACCCACAACCGGGACAGCAAACACTGAAGCTTTCTTT. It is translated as CASKPTTGTANTEAFF.

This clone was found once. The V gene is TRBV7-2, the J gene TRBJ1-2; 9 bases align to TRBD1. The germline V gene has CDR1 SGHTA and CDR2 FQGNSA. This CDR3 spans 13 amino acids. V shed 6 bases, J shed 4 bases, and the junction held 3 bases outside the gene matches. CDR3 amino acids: CASSPDRGYGYTF. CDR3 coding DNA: TGTGCCAGCAGTCCGGACAGGGGCTATGGCTACACCTTC.

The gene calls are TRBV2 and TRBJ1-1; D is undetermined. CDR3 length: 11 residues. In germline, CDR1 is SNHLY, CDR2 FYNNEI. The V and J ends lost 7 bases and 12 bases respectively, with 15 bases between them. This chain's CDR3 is CASTYDILTFF. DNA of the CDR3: TGTGCCAGCACCTATGACATCCTAACTTTCTTT.

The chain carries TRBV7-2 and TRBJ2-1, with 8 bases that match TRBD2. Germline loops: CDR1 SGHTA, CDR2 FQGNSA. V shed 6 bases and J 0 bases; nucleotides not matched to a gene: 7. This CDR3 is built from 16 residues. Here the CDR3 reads CASRPQRGSSYNEQFF. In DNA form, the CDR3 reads TGTGCCAGCAGGCCCCAGCGGGGGAGCTCCTACAATGAGCAGTTCTTC. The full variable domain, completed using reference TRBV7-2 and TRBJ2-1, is GAGVSQSPSNKVTEKGKDVELRCDPISGHTALYWYRQSLGQGLEFLIYFQGNSAPDKSGLPSDRFSAERTGGSVSTLTIQRTQQEDSAVYLCASRPQRGSSYNEQFFGPGTRLTVL.